The 28 T cell receptor beta chains presented below share a single source sample, sequenced in a study of T cells in Graves' hyperthyroidism and ophthalmopathy. TCR beta CDR3 sequences were amplified from RNA transcripts. Using the HTBI primer set, a first-round RT-PCR was run on the TCR CDR3. TCRdb redid the calling of the multiplex PCR reads with MiXCR, one entry per CDR3 protein. The sample holds 350,000 to 400,000 distinct CDR3 sequences; about 18% are singletons and the top ten take around 3.6%. The sample taken for sequencing was blood. The receptor source for this set is a woman under 30 with Graves' hyperthyroidism.

The table lists this clonotype with many counts. The chain recombines TRBV20-1 with TRBJ2-5; D might be TRBD1 (5 bases). Germline V gene sequence: CDR1 DFQATT, CDR2 SNEGSKA (reference sequence). Trimming shortened V by 6 bases and J by 5 bases, and 22 bases separated the two germline ends. The CDR3 is 15 amino acids. The CDR3 reads CSAPLRQTSEETQYF. The CDR3 DNA sequence: TGCAGTGCCCCCCTCCGACAGACGAGCGAGGAGACCCAGTACTTC.

As concerns this clonotype: A much larger clone differs from this one at a single base, so this may be a read error. V usage is TRBV12-3 or TRBV12-4 and J usage is TRBJ1-5; 7 bases are shared with TRBD1. CDR3 size: 15 residues. Trimming at V came to 6 bases and at J to 11 bases, leaving 16 bases not matched to a gene. CDR3: CASSRRQGSPGAQHF. CDR3 sequence (DNA): TGTGCCAGCAGCCGGCGACAGGGTAGTCCCGGAGCCCAGCATTTT.

This clonotype has a count of ten or more. The chain joins TRBV5-1 to TRBJ1-2; D is undetermined. The germline CDR1 and CDR2 sequences are SGHRS and YFSETQ. Trimming took 4 bases from V and 6 from J, leaving 13 bases between them. The CDR3 runs 13 residues. This CDR3 reads CASSPSEGNGYTF. For the CDR3, the DNA is TGCGCCAGCAGCCCCTCGGAGGGAAATGGCTACACCTTC.

V and J are TRBV28 and TRBJ2-7, with D perhaps TRBD1 (5 bases). The CDR3 totals 13 residues. The germline gives CDR1 MDHEN, CDR2 SYDVKM. The V end was cut by 6 bases, the J end by 6 bases, with 15 bases between. CDR3 in amino acids: CASRTFRQGEQYF. The CDR3 DNA follows: TGTGCCAGCAGAACCTTCCGGCAGGGCGAGCAGTACTTC.

The table lists this clonotype with many counts. This chain links TRBV6-1 with TRBJ1-5, with TRBD1 matching 7 bases. The germline CDR1 and CDR2 sequences are MNHNS and SASEGT. V lost 5 bases to trimming and J lost 4 bases; unmatched junction nucleotides: 8. This CDR3 is 15 amino acids long. Written as DNA, the CDR3 is TGTGCCAGCAGTCAAGGGACAGCTTTTAATCAGCCCCAGCATTTT. Its protein product is CASSQGTAFNQPQHF.

This clonotype was seen at least ten times. The genes are TRBV5-4 and TRBJ2-2; TRBD2 is a possible D gene (5 bases). The germline V and J ends were trimmed by 1 base and 0 bases, with 7 bases remaining between them. The CDR3 has 15 amino acids. The germline gives CDR1 SGHNT, CDR2 YYREEE (reference sequence). CDR3 residues: CASSLFGTNTGELFF. CDR3 nucleotides: TGTGCCAGCAGCTTGTTCGGGACGAACACCGGGGAGCTGTTTTTT.

There are many counts of this clonotype. This chain joins TRBV12-3 or TRBV12-4 and TRBJ2-5; TRBD1 agrees at 7 bases. The CDR3 sequence is 13 residues long. The trim removed 6 bases at V and 3 bases at J, leaving 4 bases unmatched. CDR3 sequence: CASREGAKETQYF. CDR3 DNA sequence: TGTGCCAGCAGAGAGGGGGCGAAAGAGACCCAGTACTTC.

This clonotype was seen ten or more times. V usage is TRBV9 and J usage is TRBJ1-6; 7 bases map to TRBD1. The V gene end was trimmed by 3 bases and the J gene end by 8 bases; junction bases not matched to a gene: 5. This CDR3 region has 14 residues. Germline lookup yields CDR1 SGDLS and CDR2 YYNGEE. The CDR3 DNA reads as TGTGCCAGCAGCGGAGGGGACAGCTATTCACCCCTCCACTTT. It is translated as CASSGGDSYSPLHF.

Ten or more counts support this clonotype. V is TRBV7-8 and J is TRBJ2-5; D is uncertain. The CDR3 is made up of 14 amino acids. The V end lost 4 bases, the J end lost 0 bases, and 9 bases lay between the germline ends. Per the germline V gene, CDR1 is SGHVS and CDR2 is FQNEAQ. The CDR3 spells CASSYSPDQETQYF. The CDR3 region has the DNA TGTGCCAGCAGCTACAGCCCGGACCAAGAGACCCAGTACTTC.

This clonotype appeared many times. The chain recombines TRBV30 with TRBJ1-2, with D possibly matching TRBD1 (6 bases). The ends were cut back, 3 bases at V and 6 bases at J, with 14 bases in the middle. The germline gives CDR1 GTSNPN, CDR2 SVGIG (reference sequence). The CDR3 totals 13 residues. The CDR3 sequence is CAWSRGGRDGYTF. For the CDR3, the DNA is TGTGCCTGGAGCAGGGGAGGTAGGGATGGCTACACCTTC.

This clonotype has just a few counts. V and J are TRBV14 and TRBJ2-7; D is possibly TRBD1 (6 bases). Germline V gene sequence: CDR1 SGHDN, CDR2 FVKESK. The ends were cut back, 4 bases at V and 1 base at J, with 14 bases in the middle. CDR3 length: 15 amino acids. The CDR3 bases are TGTGCCAGCAGCCGGGGGCCGCACGGGTCCTACGAGCAGTACTTC. Protein sequence: CASSRGPHGSYEQYF.

This clonotype occurred a few times. The chain couples TRBV6-1 to TRBJ1-2; the D is unclear. Germline CDR1 and CDR2: MNHNS and SASEGT. Trimming stripped 1 base from V and 7 bases from J, with 13 bases between. CDR3 length equals 14 residues. The chain's CDR3 is CASSEVGASSGYTF. The CDR3, as DNA: TGTGCCAGCAGTGAAGTTGGTGCGTCCAGTGGCTACACCTTC.

This clonotype was observed at least ten times. This chain's CDR3 is CSARLETQYF. CDR3 coding DNA: TGCAGTGCTAGACTGGAGACCCAGTACTTC. V is TRBV20-1 and J is TRBJ2-5; no reliable D call. Germline CDR1 reads DFQATT; CDR2 reads SNEGSKA (reference sequence). V lost 2 bases and J lost 5, with 3 bases in between. This CDR3 is built from 10 residues.

The rearrangement uses TRBV24-1 and TRBJ1-5; possible D gene TRBD1, 5 bases. Germline V gene lookup returns CDR1 KGHDR and CDR2 SFDVKD. The CDR3 covers 14 residues. V gave up 8 bases and J gave up 7 bases, with 17 bases separating them. CDR3 nucleotides: TGTGCCACCAAGTGGAGGGGCGCGAGACAGCCCCAGCATTTT. Translating gives CATKWRGARQPQHF.

V usage is TRBV12-3 or TRBV12-4 and J usage is TRBJ1-5; D is ambiguous. The germline V and J ends were trimmed by 3 bases and 2 bases, with 17 bases remaining between them. The length of the CDR3 is 17 residues. In DNA, the CDR3 is TGTGCCAGCAGTTTTTACGAATGGGTGGGAGGCAATCAGCCCCAGCATTTT. Protein sequence: CASSFYEWVGGNQPQHF.

This clonotype was recorded at least ten times. J is TRBJ2-7 and V is TRBV6-2 or TRBV6-3; weak D call: TRBD1 (6 bases). The CDR3 has 15 residues. Germline CDR1 is MNHEY and CDR2 is SVGEGT. The ends were cut back, 5 bases at V and 0 bases at J, with 14 bases in the middle. In nucleotides, the CDR3 is TGTGCCAGCAGTACCAATTGGGGACACTCCTACGAGCAGTACTTC. Amino acids: CASSTNWGHSYEQYF.

The table lists this clonotype with many counts. This chain connects TRBV15 to TRBJ1-5; TRBD1 might be the D (5 bases). Germline V gene lookup returns CDR1 LNHNV and CDR2 YYDKDF (reference sequence). CDR3 length equals 14 residues. Trimming cost V 0 bases and J 7 bases, with 10 bases left between them. In DNA, the CDR3 is TGTGCCACCAGCAGAGATCGCAGGGCCCAGCCCCAGCATTTT. This encodes CATSRDRRAQPQHF.

This clonotype has a count of ten or more. The gene calls are TRBV7-9 and TRBJ1-5, with no clear D. Germline CDR1 and CDR2: SEHNR and FQNEAQ (reference sequence). This CDR3 comprises 13 residues. Trimming cost V 5 bases and J 5 bases, with 10 bases left between them. The CDR3 DNA reads as TGTGCCAGCAGCCCAGCCCTCTATCAGCCCCAGCATTTT. Translated, it gives CASSPALYQPQHF.

The V gene is TRBV5-1, the J gene TRBJ1-2; 9 nucleotides line up with TRBD1. J gave up 6 bases and V 3 bases, and 9 bases lay outside the gene matches. Germline V lookup: CDR1 SGHRS, CDR2 YFSETQ. The CDR3 has 15 residues. The CDR3 coding sequence is TGCGCCAGCAGCTCTTCCGGGACAGGGAGTAATGGCTACACCTTC. Translating it yields CASSSSGTGSNGYTF.

This clonotype was counted many times. This chain links TRBV6-1 with TRBJ1-2, with 10 bases fitting TRBD1. This CDR3 spans 14 amino acids. Germline V CDR1 and CDR2: MNHNS, SASEGT. V lost 6 bases to trimming and J lost 5 bases; unmatched junction nucleotides: 6. CDR3 DNA: TGTGCCAGCAGATCACGACAGGGGGCGTATGGCTACACCTTC. Translated, it gives CASRSRQGAYGYTF.

This clonotype was observed at least ten times. The gene calls are TRBV13 and TRBJ2-7; 9 nucleotides align to TRBD1. This CDR3 comprises 14 residues. Trimming removed 5 bases from V and 4 bases from J; junction bases left unmatched: 6. CDR1 and CDR2 from the germline V gene are PRHDT and FYEKMQ (reference sequence). The CDR3 nucleotides are TGTGCCAGCAGCCCCGGACAGGGGAGGTACGAGCAGTACTTC. Its translation: CASSPGQGRYEQYF.

On this clonotype itself: A much bigger clone sits one base away, suggesting this may be a read error. The chain has TRBV5-1 and TRBJ2-7; 8 bases fit TRBD1. V lost 0 bases, J lost 2 bases, and 4 bases stayed unmatched. The CDR3 has 15 amino acids. Germline CDR1 SGHRS, CDR2 YFSETQ. CDR3 sequence (DNA): TGCGCCAGCAGCTTGGGACAGGGGAACACCTACGAGCAGTACGTC. Amino acids: CASSLGQGNTYEQYV.

Many counts were recorded for this clonotype. The V and J genes are TRBV12-3 or TRBV12-4 and TRBJ1-3; the D gene is possibly TRBD1 (5 bases). The CDR3 consists of 16 residues. The V and J ends lost 3 bases and 0 bases respectively, with 12 bases between them. The CDR3 DNA sequence: TGTGCCAGCAGTTTGGGTACAGGACGCTCTGGAAACACCATATATTTT. Protein sequence: CASSLGTGRSGNTIYF.

This clonotype was observed many times. The chain is built from TRBV27 and TRBJ2-7; TRBD1 aligns across 11 bases. With V trimmed by 5 bases and J by 7 bases, 7 bases remained unmatched. This CDR3 contains 14 residues. Germline V lookup: CDR1 MNHEY, CDR2 SMNVEV (reference sequence). The CDR3 region is CASSPGQGAREQYF. CDR3 nucleotide sequence: TGTGCCAGCAGTCCTGGACAGGGGGCTCGGGAGCAGTACTTC.

This clonotype showed up many times. The rearrangement uses TRBV10-3 and TRBJ1-3; D ambiguous. CDR3 length: 15 amino acids. Trimming took 3 bases from V and 0 from J, leaving 9 bases between them. The V gene's germline CDR1 is ENHRY and CDR2 SYGVKD. CDR3 amino acids: CAISEGLGSGNTIYF. CDR3 DNA sequence: TGTGCCATCAGTGAAGGTTTGGGCTCTGGAAACACCATATATTTT.

This clonotype was picked up many times. The chain combines TRBV30 with TRBJ2-7; TRBD2 is a possible D gene (7 bases). The CDR3 is 13 amino acids. Germline CDR1 is GTSNPN and CDR2 is SVGIG (reference sequence). V was pared by 3 bases and J by 5 bases, with 14 bases between. Written as DNA, the CDR3 is TGTGCCTGGAGATGGGGGGGGCGAAACGAGCAGTACTTC. The encoded protein is CAWRWGGRNEQYF.

As regards this clonotype: This may come from a read error, since a much larger clone is one base off. The rearrangement links TRBV5-1 to TRBJ2-6; D is ambiguous. From germline, CDR1 is SGHRS and CDR2 YFSETQ. The CDR3 is made up of 15 amino acids. CDR3 loop: CANSLVRAGANVLTF. The CDR3 nucleotides are TGCGCCAACAGCTTGGTCCGAGCCGGGGCCAACGTCCTGACTTTC.

This clonotype was recorded many times. The chain recombines TRBV7-6 with TRBJ2-5; TRBD2 agrees at 9 bases. There are 15 residues in the CDR3. V dropped 2 bases and J dropped 2; count of bases not matched to a gene: 3. Germline assignment: CDR1 SGHVS and CDR2 FNYEAQ. The chain's CDR3 is CASSLLAGLQETQYF. DNA of the CDR3: TGTGCCAGCAGCTTACTAGCGGGGCTGCAAGAGACCCAGTACTTC.